This T cell receptor beta chain appears in the sequencing data of a study of T cells in Graves' hyperthyroidism and ophthalmopathy. This clonotype was detected many times. V lost 3 bases and J lost 1, with 12 bases in between. This CDR3 is 15 amino acids long. Germline V gene data show CDR1 as KGHSH and CDR2 as LQKENI. Exclusion criteria comprised uncontrolled infection, other autoimmune disease, pregnancy or lactation. Fresh peripheral blood, 10 ml, yielded the PBMCs. Amplified TCR beta CDR3 regions came from RNA transcripts. First-round RT-PCR with HTBI primers amplified the TCR CDR3 region. Each CDR3 protein gets one entry after TCRdb re-called the multiplex PCR reads with MiXCR. The data show hundreds of thousands of distinct CDR3 sequences, about a sixth seen once.

Material for sequencing was blood. The receptor was isolated from a woman between 40 and 55 years old with Graves' ophthalmopathy. The chain combines TRBV18 with TRBJ2-5, with D tentatively TRBD1 (5 bases). Here the CDR3 reads CASSPRADSQETQYF. CDR3 DNA: TGTGCCAGCTCACCCAGGGCCGACAGCCAAGAGACCCAGTACTTC.